Listed below are T cell receptor beta chains from one sample, sequenced in a study of shared clonotypes between healthy human individuals. Repertoires were generated with immunoSEQ multiplex PCR, while TCRdb's copy carries only in-frame clones and drops some. The sample carries hundreds of thousands of clones, about 85% recorded once. The sequenced sample was PBMCs. Receptors were obtained from a woman aged 40-49 years in good health. Some clones in this sample may be carry-over from other donors' samples. Both conserved end residues are part of each CDR3. The D gene is left open where the match is weak. The listing skips clone size in some rows; elsewhere it reads once, few, many or a size class.

d_gene	abundance	j_gene	v_gene	CDR3aa	CDR3nt
TRBD1	-	TRBJ1-1	TRBV7-2	CASSQQGRGTEAFF	TGTGCCAGCAGCCAACAGGGGAGAGGGACTGAAGCTTTCTTT
-	-	TRBJ2-7	TRBV7-2	CASSLGRDGSSYEQYF	TGTGCCAGCAGCTTAGGGCGGGACGGTAGCTCCTACGAGCAGTACTTC
TRBD1	-	TRBJ2-3	TRBV28	CASSLPPTGVGSDTQYF	TGTGCCAGCAGTTTACCGCCCACAGGGGTTGGCTCAGATACGCAGTATTTT
-	-	TRBJ2-1	TRBV11-3	CASSLERGGDEQFF	TGTGCCAGCAGCTTAGAGAGAGGAGGGGATGAGCAGTTCTTC
TRBD1	few	TRBJ1-1	TRBV2	CASTNDRETEAFF	TGTGCCAGCACTAATGACAGGGAAACTGAAGCTTTCTTT
-	-	TRBJ1-2	TRBV7-8	CASSRSRGPYGYTF	TGTGCCAGCAGCCGCAGCAGAGGACCCTATGGCTACACCTTC
TRBD1	-	TRBJ2-7	TRBV5-1	CASSSWDRDAYEQYF	TGCGCCAGCAGCTCCTGGGACAGGGATGCCTACGAGCAGTACTTC
TRBD2	-	TRBJ2-1	TRBV6-5	CASSYRRETNEQFF	TGTGCCAGCAGTTATAGGCGGGAGACGAATGAGCAGTTCTTC
-	-	TRBJ2-1	TRBV29-1	CSVEAGGMEQFF	TGCAGCGTTGAAGCTGGAGGGATGGAGCAGTTCTTC
-	-	TRBJ1-1	TRBV7-2	CASSLGTLNTEAFF	TGTGCCAGCAGCTTGGGGACCTTGAACACTGAAGCTTTCTTT
-	few	TRBJ2-1	TRBV7-3	CASRYTGSDEQFF	TGTGCCAGCAGGTATACAGGGTCTGATGAGCAGTTCTTC
TRBD1	-	TRBJ1-1	TRBV5-8	CASSPDRGWTEAFF	TGTGCCAGCAGTCCGGACAGGGGGTGGACTGAAGCTTTCTTT
-	-	TRBJ1-2	TRBV5-1	CASSPNSGSNYGYTF	TGCGCCAGCAGCCCGAACTCAGGATCTAACTATGGCTACACCTTC
-	-	TRBJ2-5	TRBV7-2	CASSLELPVGGTQETQYF	TGTGCCAGCAGCTTAGAGCTACCGGTAGGCGGCACACAAGAGACCCAGTACTTC
-	-	TRBJ2-5	TRBV5-6	CASSLSGAETQYF	TGTGCCAGCAGCTTGTCAGGGGCCGAGACCCAGTACTTC